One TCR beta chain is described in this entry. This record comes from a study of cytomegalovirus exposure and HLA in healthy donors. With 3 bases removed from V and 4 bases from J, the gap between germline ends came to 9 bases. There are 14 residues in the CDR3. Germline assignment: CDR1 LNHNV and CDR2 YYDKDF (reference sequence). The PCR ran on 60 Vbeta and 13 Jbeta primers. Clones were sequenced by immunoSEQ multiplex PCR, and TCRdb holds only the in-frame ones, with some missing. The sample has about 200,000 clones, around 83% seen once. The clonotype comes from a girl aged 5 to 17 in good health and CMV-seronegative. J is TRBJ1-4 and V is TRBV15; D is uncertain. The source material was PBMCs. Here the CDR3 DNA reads TGTGCCACCAGCAGGGTGGGAGGTAATGAAAAACTGTTTTTT. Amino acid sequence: CATSRVGGNEKLFF.